The 25 T cell receptor beta chains below come from one sample, sequenced in a study of identical twins. Each CDR3 protein is one row after TCRdb ran MiXCR on the 5' RACE reads. In the table there are 690,000 or so distinct CDR3 sequences, 6.1% of which are singletons. The specimen was naive T cells sorted from blood. These receptors originate from a man in his late teens or twenties in good health.

This clonotype was detected ten times or more. J is TRBJ2-3 and V is TRBV7-2; unclear D gene. Germline V gives CDR1 SGHTA, CDR2 FQGNSA. V lost 1 base and J 8 bases, leaving 7 bases between the germline ends. The CDR3 length is 12 residues. CDR3 bases: TGTGCCAGCAGCTTAGTTTTCGGTACGCAGTATTTT. Protein: CASSLVFGTQYF.

In regard to this clonotype: Since a much larger clone is just one base distant, this may be a read error. This chain connects TRBV4-3 to TRBJ2-2; 11 bases match TRBD2. The CDR3 runs to 17 residues. Germline-derived CDR1 and CDR2 are LGHNA and YSLEER. The CDR3 reads CASSQVIAGGPAGELLF. The CDR3 bases are TGCGCCAGCAGCCAAGTTATAGCGGGAGGGCCTGCCGGGGAGCTGCTTTTT.

This clonotype was seen repeatedly, ten times or more. The rearrangement uses TRBV5-1 and TRBJ2-3; D is unresolved. This CDR3 comprises 13 residues. V was pared by 4 bases and J by 6 bases, with 12 bases between. In germline, CDR1 is SGHRS, CDR2 YFSETQ. In nucleotides, the CDR3 is TGCGCCAGCAGCACTGAAGGGTGGGATACGCAGTATTTT. This sequence encodes CASSTEGWDTQYF. Based on the CDR3 plus reference TRBV5-1 and TRBJ2-3, the full variable domain is KAGVTQTPRYLIKTRGQQVTLSCSPISGHRSVSWYQQTPGQGLQFLFEYFSETQRNKGNFPGRFSGRQFSNSRSEMNVSTLELGDSALYLCASSTEGWDTQYFGPGTRLTVL.

For this clonotype: Relative to the germline gene, one junction end is altered; a read error may explain this. The genes are TRBV10-3 and TRBJ2-7; 7 bases are shared with TRBD2. The CDR3 runs 14 residues. Germline CDR1 and CDR2: ENHRY and SYGVKD. In nucleotides, the CDR3 is TGTGCCAGCCGCTCAGCGGGGAACTCCTACGAGCGGTACTTC. It translates to CASRSAGNSYERYF.

At least ten counts were recorded for this clonotype. The rearrangement joins TRBV9 to TRBJ2-6; D may be TRBD2 (6 bases). Germline CDR1 is SGDLS and CDR2 is YYNGEE. V was pared by 4 bases and J by 6 bases, with 14 bases between. This CDR3 comprises 15 residues. The CDR3 loop reads CASSHDLREANVLTF. CDR3 DNA sequence: TGTGCCAGCAGCCATGATCTGCGGGAGGCCAACGTCCTGACTTTC.

This clonotype was found many times. The chain combines TRBV29-1 with TRBJ1-1, with no clear D. The CDR3 consists of 14 residues. Trimming took 4 bases from V and 3 from J, leaving 15 bases between them. Germline V gene sequence: CDR1 SQVTM, CDR2 ANQGSEA. The DNA for the CDR3 is TGCAGCGTTGCCCTGAATCTTGCGGACACTGAAGCTTTCTTT. It specifies CSVALNLADTEAFF.

The chain carries TRBV19 and TRBJ2-7, with 10 bases identical to TRBD1. From germline, CDR1 is LNHDA and CDR2 SQIVND (reference sequence). The CDR3 has 16 residues. The V segment lost 2 bases and the J segment 3 bases; nucleotides outside the gene matches: 7. CDR3 DNA sequence: TGTGCCAGTAGTATACGATCGGGACAGGGGTACTACGAGCAGTACTTC. Protein sequence: CASSIRSGQGYYEQYF.

The chain joins TRBV12-3 or TRBV12-4 to TRBJ2-5; 12 nucleotides line up with TRBD2. V trimming: 3 bases; J trimming: 7 bases; junction bases outside the gene matches: 6. CDR3 length equals 15 residues. The CDR3 reads CASSLSSGGVGTQYF. The DNA of the CDR3 is TGTGCCAGCAGTTTGTCTAGCGGGGGGGTGGGGACCCAGTACTTC.

This clonotype was counted many times. The genes are TRBV7-9 and TRBJ2-2, with 8 nucleotides matching TRBD2. The CDR3 covers 16 residues. Germline lookup yields CDR1 SEHNR and CDR2 FQNEAQ (reference sequence). V trimming: 5 bases; J trimming: 2 bases; junction bases outside the gene matches: 7. CDR3 coding DNA: TGTGCCAGCAGCCTAATAGCGGGAACAAACACCGGGGAGCTGTTTTTT. It yields the protein CASSLIAGTNTGELFF.

In its sample, this clonotype was seen once. Since a much larger clone is just one base distant, this may be a read error. The gene calls are TRBV7-3 and TRBJ1-1; D remains ambiguous. Germline V lookup: CDR1 SGHTA, CDR2 FQGTGA. There are 13 residues in the CDR3. The CDR3 protein is CASSRRRDTGAFF. As DNA, the CDR3 is TGTGCCAGCAGCCGACGGAGAGACACTGGAGCTTTCTTT.

The table lists this clonotype with a few counts. The chain has TRBV20-1 and TRBJ2-2; no definite D call. In germline, CDR1 is DFQATT, CDR2 SNEGSKA (reference sequence). The CDR3 covers 11 residues. Trimming shortened V by 4 bases and J by 8 bases, and 8 bases separated the two germline ends. DNA of the CDR3: TGCAGTGCTATAATAAGAGGGGAGCTGTTTTTT. This sequence encodes CSAIIRGELFF.

This clonotype was observed many times. The V gene is TRBV6-5, the J gene TRBJ1-5, with TRBD1 as a possible D gene (6 bases). The length of the CDR3 is 18 residues. Germline-derived CDR1 and CDR2 are MNHEY and SVGAGI. Trimming removed 2 bases at V and 0 bases at J, with 17 bases between. DNA for the CDR3: TGTGCCAGCAGTTACGCCCCCCCGGGGGCTAATAGCAATCAGCCCCAGCATTTT. It is translated as CASSYAPPGANSNQPQHF.

The V gene is TRBV12-5, the J gene TRBJ1-2; D is unresolved. V gave up 6 bases and J gave up 8 bases, with 10 bases separating them. CDR3 length: 11 amino acids. Germline assignment: CDR1 LGHNT and CDR2 FRNRAP. The CDR3 sequence is CASGNARGYTF. The CDR3 bases are TGTGCTAGTGGGAATGCTCGGGGCTACACCTTC. The full variable domain, in which reference TRBV12-5 and TRBJ1-2 provide the parts outside the CDR3, is DARVTQTPRHKVTEMGQEVTMRCQPILGHNTVFWYRQTMMQGLELLAYFRNRAPLDDSGMPKDRFSAEMPDATLATLKIQPSEPRDSAVYFCASGNARGYTFGSGTRLTVV.

This clonotype was picked up many times. The gene calls are TRBV12-3 or TRBV12-4 and TRBJ2-7; D is uncertain. This CDR3 comprises 14 residues. With 1 base removed from V and 1 base from J, the gap between germline ends came to 8 bases. The CDR3 nucleotides are TGTGCCAGCAGTTTAGGGCAGTTGTCCTACGAGCAGTACGTC. It codes for CASSLGQLSYEQYV.

This clonotype showed up just a few times. This chain connects TRBV7-9 to TRBJ2-5; TRBD1 or TRBD2 may be the D gene (5 bases each). Between the trimmed V and J ends, which lost 1 base and 5 bases, there was a span of 14 bases. Per germline, CDR1 SEHNR and CDR2 FQNEAQ (reference sequence). The CDR3 is made up of 15 amino acids. In DNA, the CDR3 is TGTGCCAGCAGCTTAGGGGCCCCCAGGGAGGAGACCCAGTACTTC. This sequence encodes CASSLGAPREETQYF.

Of note for this clonotype: A read error is possible here, since a much larger clone lies one base away. Without the conserved terminal phenylalanine or tryptophan, this CDR3 likely stems from a read error. This chain uses TRBV20-1 with TRBJ2-3; D unclear. Trimming removed 6 bases from V and 3 bases from J, with 10 bases in between. In germline, CDR1 is DFQATT, CDR2 SNEGSKA (reference sequence). The CDR3 is made up of 12 amino acids. The DNA of the CDR3 is TGCAGTGCAGCCGAGTGGACAGATACGCAGTATTAT. Amino acid sequence: CSAAEWTDTQYY.

The table lists this clonotype with many counts. One junction end disagrees with the germline gene, perhaps due to a read error. V gene TRBV12-3 or TRBV12-4 combines with J gene TRBJ2-1, with D possibly TRBD1 on 6 matching bases. The CDR3 loop spans 10 amino acids. The CDR3 loop is CASSLDSLSF. CDR3 sequence (DNA): TGTGCCAGCAGTTTGGACAGCCTTAGTTTC.

There are a few counts of this clonotype. J is TRBJ2-7 and V is TRBV6-2 or TRBV6-3; 8 bases are shared with TRBD1. J gave up 1 base and V 7 bases, and 6 bases lay outside the gene matches. The CDR3 has 14 amino acids. Germline V gives CDR1 MNHEY, CDR2 SVGEGT. The CDR3 DNA sequence: TGTGCCAGCACCCCCCGGACAGGGTCCTACGAGCAGTACTTC. It codes for CASTPRTGSYEQYF.

The chain recombines TRBV6-2 or TRBV6-3 with TRBJ2-3; D call uncertain. Germline assignment: CDR1 MNHEY and CDR2 SVGEGT. The CDR3 has 19 amino acids. Trimming removed 2 bases from V and 5 bases from J, with 26 bases in between. The DNA for the CDR3 is TGTGCCAGCAGTTACGGCTTCCGGAGACGACGGTCTGTTGGAGATACGCAGTATTTT. Protein product: CASSYGFRRRRSVGDTQYF.

This clonotype occurred a few times. The rearrangement links TRBV20-1 to TRBJ2-7; 11 nucleotides align to TRBD2. Losses at the gene ends were 6 bases for V and 7 bases for J; bases not matched to a gene: 11. Germline loops: CDR1 DFQATT, CDR2 SNEGSKA (reference sequence). The CDR3 loop spans 14 amino acids. DNA for the CDR3: TGCAGTGCCCCGCAGACTAGCGGGATTCATGAGCAGTACTTC. It codes for CSAPQTSGIHEQYF.

This clonotype was seen more than once but under ten times. The chain couples TRBV5-6 to TRBJ2-7; TRBD1 aligns across 7 bases. This CDR3 has 14 amino acids. The V segment lost 5 bases and the J segment 3 bases; nucleotides outside the gene matches: 8. From germline, CDR1 is SGHDT and CDR2 YYEEEE. In nucleotides, the CDR3 is TGTGCCAGCAGACGGGACAGCGGACTCTACGAGCAGTACTTC. It yields the protein CASRRDSGLYEQYF.

The chain carries TRBV7-3 and TRBJ2-1, with 7 bases that match TRBD2. Germline V gene sequence: CDR1 SGHTA, CDR2 FQGTGA. CDR3 length: 16 residues. J was trimmed by 6 bases and V by 5 bases; bases with no gene match: 13. The CDR3, as DNA: TGTGCCAGCAGCCGCGACGGGGCTAGCGGCGGCAATGAGCAGTTCTTC. Its protein product is CASSRDGASGGNEQFF.

The rearrangement uses TRBV10-3 and TRBJ2-4; 8 nucleotides line up with TRBD2. The germline V gene has CDR1 ENHRY and CDR2 SYGVKD. The junction had 4 bases not matched to a gene; V was cut back by 2 bases and J by 4 bases. The CDR3 sequence is 15 residues long. The CDR3 sequence is CAISEGSGGKNIQYF. CDR3 in DNA: TGTGCCATCAGTGAGGGGAGCGGGGGAAAAAACATTCAGTACTTC.

The rearrangement joins TRBV29-1 to TRBJ2-5; 7 bases align to TRBD2. The ends lost 6 bases at V and 0 bases at J; junction bases unmatched: 10. This CDR3 comprises 15 residues. CDR1 is SQVTM, CDR2 ANQGSEA, per germline. The CDR3 region has the DNA TGCAGCGTGGCCGGGGGAGGGCTATACCAAGAGACCCAGTACTTC. This encodes CSVAGGGLYQETQYF.

In its sample, this clonotype was seen many times. The chain recombines TRBV12-3 or TRBV12-4 with TRBJ2-5; D unresolved. Trimming removed 6 bases at V and 4 bases at J, with 6 bases between. The CDR3 is 11 amino acids. The CDR3 DNA sequence: TGTGCCAGCAGCCGAACAGAGACCCAGTACTTC. Its translation: CASSRTETQYF.